Listed here is a single T cell receptor (beta chain). The antigen remains unidentified. Every PCR got spiked synthetic TCR analog templates. Sequenced by immunoSEQ multiplex PCR; TCRdb stores in-frame clones only, minus some. The table includes 50,000 or so clones, approximately 86% detected once. This entry comes from a study of PD-L1 blockade in urothelial cancer. About the study: At some point between 2012 and 2014 therapy began: atezolizumab 1,200 mg intravenously every 3 weeks. Blood analysis occurred 3 weeks (second dose) and 6 weeks after treatment start. Whole-study findings and limits: Clonality of blood TCR below the median before treatment predicted better survival.

Regarding time point: peripheral blood 6 weeks after treatment start. CDR1 SGHRS and CDR2 YFSETQ come from the germline V gene. The V and J ends lost 4 bases and 4 bases, in that order; junction bases with no gene match: 4. The CDR3 is 15 amino acids. The specimen comprised PBMCs, sampled around atezolizumab (anti-PD-L1) treatment. The chain uses TRBV5-1 and TRBJ2-1, with 11 nucleotides matching TRBD1. This sequence was found in a man between 60 and 70 years old with urothelial cancer. The CDR3 bases are TGCGCCAGCAGCATTGGACAGGGGGCATACAATGAGCAGTTCTTC. Amino acid sequence: CASSIGQGAYNEQFF.